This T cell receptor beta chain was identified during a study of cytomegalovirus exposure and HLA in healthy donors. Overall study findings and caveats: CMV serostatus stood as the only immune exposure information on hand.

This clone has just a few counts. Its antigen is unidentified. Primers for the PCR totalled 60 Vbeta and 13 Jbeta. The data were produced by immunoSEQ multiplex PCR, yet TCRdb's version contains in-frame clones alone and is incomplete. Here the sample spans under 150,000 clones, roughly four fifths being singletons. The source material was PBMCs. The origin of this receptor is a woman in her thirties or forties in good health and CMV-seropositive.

CDR3 sequence reads: CASNDGGTNYGYTF. CDR3 nucleotide sequence: TGCGCCAGCAACGACGGGGGTACGAACTATGGCTACACCTTC. The chain carries TRBV5-1 and TRBJ1-2, with D possibly TRBD1 on 5 matching bases. The germline gives CDR1 SGHRS, CDR2 YFSETQ. CDR3 size: 14 residues. Deletions cut 6 bases from V and 2 bases from J, with 14 bases between.